This TCR beta chain was identified during a study of cytomegalovirus exposure and HLA in healthy donors. The study's findings and limits: Looking again later, the authors saw that most CMV-associated TCR beta chains seemed HLA-restricted. Beyond CMV serostatus, there was no information to go on about immune exposure. There were some V segments, including TRBV6-2 and TRBV6-3, excluded as indistinguishable. Common viral pathogens seemed to be connected with several of the most significant clusters, according to a later analysis.

V lost 3 bases to trimming and J lost 5 bases; unmatched junction nucleotides: 7. The CDR3 runs to 14 residues. Per germline, CDR1 LNHDA and CDR2 SQIVND (reference sequence). To note about this clone: The antigen is undetermined.

Both 60 Vbeta primers and 13 Jbeta primers went into the PCR. TCRdb's copy holds only in-frame clones and misses some; the assay was immunoSEQ multiplex PCR. The sample includes fewer than 140,000 clones, roughly 80% seen only once; the top ten take about 3.6%. The chain recombines TRBV19 with TRBJ2-7; 7 bases align to TRBD1. The sample consisted of PBMCs. The clonotype was recovered from a man aged 55 to 70 in good health and CMV-seronegative. CDR3 in DNA: TGTGCCAGTAGTATTTATGACAGGGCCCACGAGCAGTACTTC. Amino acid sequence: CASSIYDRAHEQYF.